The 16 T cell receptor beta chains below all came from one sample that was sequenced in a study of blood T cell repertoires in COVID-19. The repertoire was sequenced with immunoSEQ multiplex PCR; TCRdb's copy has only in-frame clones and lacks some. Here the sample spans about 350,000 clones, 88% being singletons. The material sequenced was PBMCs or T cells enriched from blood (not recorded which). Receptors originate from a woman aged 25-40 years who had been exposed to COVID-19.

The genes are TRBV28 and TRBJ2-7; 9 bases line up with TRBD1. Germline V gives CDR1 MDHEN, CDR2 SYDVKM. The CDR3 is made up of 15 amino acids. V shed 5 bases, J shed 7 bases, and the junction held 12 bases outside the gene matches. Here the CDR3 DNA reads TGTGCCAGCAGTACCCCCGGGACAGGGTTTAGGGAGCAGTACTTC. Amino acids: CASSTPGTGFREQYF.

The genes are TRBV6-2 or TRBV6-3 and TRBJ2-7; TRBD2 aligns across 7 bases. The trim removed 2 bases at V and 2 bases at J, leaving 6 bases unmatched. Germline CDR1 reads MNHEY; CDR2 reads SVGEGT. The CDR3 is 15 amino acids. The CDR3 here is CASSYEAGLPYEQYF. CDR3 coding DNA: TGTGCCAGCAGTTACGAAGCGGGGCTTCCCTACGAGCAGTACTTC.

The J gene is TRBJ1-6, the V gene TRBV27; D not certain. Germline-derived CDR1 and CDR2 are MNHEY and SMNVEV (reference sequence). V shed 0 bases and J shed 0 bases, with 9 bases lying between them. The CDR3 length is 17 residues. The CDR3 region is CASSLSMGSSYNSPLHF. The CDR3 DNA follows: TGTGCCAGCAGTTTATCGATGGGGAGCTCCTATAATTCACCCCTCCACTTT.

This sequence joins TRBV27 and TRBJ2-3; D remains unclear. There are 15 residues in the CDR3. Germline V lookup: CDR1 MNHEY, CDR2 SMNVEV (reference sequence). Trimming stripped 1 base from V and 0 bases from J, with 8 bases between. CDR3 region: CASSLLPTSTDTQYF. The CDR3 nucleotides read TGTGCCAGCAGTTTATTACCGACTAGCACAGATACGCAGTATTTT.

The chain has TRBV27 and TRBJ1-2; D possibly corresponds to TRBD1 (5 bases). The CDR3 is 15 amino acids. V was pared by 10 bases and J by 1 base, with 19 bases between. CDR1 is MNHEY, CDR2 SMNVEV, per germline (reference sequence). CDR3: CATTRWGDLNYGYTF. The CDR3 DNA is TGTGCCACCACCCGCTGGGGGGATCTTAACTATGGCTACACCTTC.

This clone appeared once. The chain combines TRBV11-1 with TRBJ2-7; D is possibly TRBD1 (6 bases). V was clipped by 1 base and J by 9 bases, with 10 bases between them. Germline lookup yields CDR1 SGHAT and CDR2 FQDESV (reference sequence). This CDR3 has 12 residues. As DNA, the CDR3 is TGTGCCAGCAGCTTAGTGGACAGTCTGCAGTACTTC. Amino acid sequence: CASSLVDSLQYF.

The chain carries TRBV19 and TRBJ1-5; D not certain. V was trimmed by 1 base and J by 6 bases, leaving 19 bases between them. This CDR3 has 17 amino acids. Germline CDR1 LNHDA, CDR2 SQIVND (reference sequence). CDR3 region: CASSIVWRASLRQPQHF. CDR3 DNA sequence: TGTGCCAGTAGTATAGTTTGGCGGGCCAGTTTGCGTCAGCCCCAGCATTTT.

The V gene is TRBV5-1, the J gene TRBJ2-3; D not certain. The CDR3 totals 13 residues. Trimming removed 4 bases from V and 0 bases from J, with 6 bases in between. Germline CDR1 reads SGHRS; CDR2 reads YFSETQ. The CDR3 spells CASSDTSTDTQYF. CDR3 DNA: TGCGCCAGCAGCGACACTAGCACAGATACGCAGTATTTT.

This clone came up once. V and J are TRBV19 and TRBJ1-5; TRBD1 aligns across 7 bases. Germline CDR1 LNHDA, CDR2 SQIVND (reference sequence). The CDR3 sequence is 13 residues long. V was clipped by 6 bases and J by 5 bases; unmatched bases: 4. The CDR3 sequence is CASRTGTDQPQHF. DNA of the CDR3: TGTGCCAGTAGGACCGGGACAGATCAGCCCCAGCATTTT.

This chain uses TRBV6-5 with TRBJ1-5, with D tentatively TRBD1 (6 bases). The CDR3 loop spans 15 amino acids. Germline values: CDR1 MNHEY, CDR2 SVGAGI. V dropped 6 bases and J dropped 5 bases, with 17 bases sitting between them. As DNA, the CDR3 is TGTGCCAGCAGGTCCCCTGGGGGGGCGCATCAGCCCCAGCATTTT. This translates into CASRSPGGAHQPQHF.

The gene calls are TRBV10-3 and TRBJ2-7; 10 positions match TRBD2. Trimming cost V 4 bases and J 2 bases; bases outside gene matches: 2. CDR1 and CDR2 from the germline V gene are ENHRY and SYGVKD. CDR3 size: 14 residues. The DNA of the CDR3 is TGTGCCATCAGTGCGACTAGCGGGCCCTACGAGCAGTACTTC. The encoded protein is CAISATSGPYEQYF.

The rearrangement links TRBV2 to TRBJ1-4; tentative D call: TRBD1 (6 bases). The V and J ends lost 6 bases and 2 bases respectively, with 19 bases between them. The CDR3 contains 17 residues. Looked up from germline, CDR1 is SNHLY and CDR2 is FYNNEI. CDR3 DNA sequence: TGTGCCAGCAGCCCGGGGGGCAGGGGATCTACTAATGAAAAACTGTTTTTT. The encoded protein is CASSPGGRGSTNEKLFF.

This clone came up many times. The V and J genes are TRBV7-9 and TRBJ2-3; 7 bases line up with TRBD1. CDR1 is SEHNR and CDR2 is FQNEAQ in the germline V gene (reference sequence). The CDR3 consists of 15 residues. The V and J ends lost 4 bases and 9 bases, in that order; junction bases with no gene match: 13. The CDR3 here is CASSSMKGAATTQYF. The CDR3 coding sequence is TGTGCCAGCAGCTCCATGAAGGGGGCGGCCACCACGCAGTATTTT.

This clone was found once. The chain joins TRBV7-3 to TRBJ2-1, with a tentative D call TRBD2 (6 bases). CDR3 size: 16 residues. The germline V and J ends were trimmed by 0 bases and 2 bases, with 11 bases remaining between them. Germline CDR1 and CDR2: SGHTA and FQGTGA. DNA of the CDR3: TGTGCCAGCAGCTTAACTGAGCTAGCGCCCTACAATGAGCAGTTCTTC. As protein: CASSLTELAPYNEQFF.

The chain joins TRBV6-6 to TRBJ2-2; 7 nucleotides match TRBD1. The V and J ends lost 6 bases and 3 bases, in that order; junction bases with no gene match: 10. This CDR3 spans 16 amino acids. Germline-derived CDR1 and CDR2 are MNHNY and SVGAGI (reference sequence). The CDR3 spells CASSLLSGTDTGELFF. The CDR3 DNA is TGTGCCAGCAGCCTACTTTCCGGGACAGACACCGGGGAGCTGTTTTTT.

This chain connects TRBV29-1 to TRBJ1-1; TRBD1 matches 7 bases. The CDR3 extends over 14 amino acids. CDR1 and CDR2 from the germline V gene are SQVTM and ANQGSEA. With V trimmed by 7 bases and J by 9 bases, 17 bases remained unmatched. CDR3 region: CSAGPRSGGKQAFF. CDR3 coding DNA: TGCAGCGCCGGACCGCGTTCAGGGGGTAAGCAAGCTTTCTTT.